Below, 18 T cell receptor beta chains from the same sample are listed, as sequenced in a study of T cell responses to AZD1222 COVID-19 vaccine (dated by TCRdb to 2020 to 2022). Library construction relied on the immunoSEQ multiplex PCR assay. Not all clones reach the TCRdb copy of this immuneACCESS table, which keeps in-frame sequences only. Checked studies attribute under half of the gap to unresolved V genes and leave the rest unexplained. The sample includes around 63,000 clones, with approximately 85% observed a single time. The ten largest make up roughly 20% of the sample. What this sample's time point label stands for: baseline before first vaccination. The sequencing used peripheral blood, collected on day 0 of AZD1222 vaccination. Receptor source: an adult in good health.

The V call is TRBV3-1 (or the pseudogene TRBV3-2), the J call TRBJ2-4, with TRBD2 identical over 7 bases. The CDR3 loop spans 18 amino acids. With 0 bases clipped from V and 0 bases from J, the junction kept 8 bases outside the gene matches. The germline V gene has CDR1 LGHDT and CDR2 YNNKEL (reference sequence). The CDR3 region is CASSQDLGRALAKNIQYF. CDR3 bases: TGTGCCAGCAGCCAAGATTTAGGGAGGGCCCTAGCCAAAAACATTCAGTACTTC.

The chain combines TRBV29-1 with TRBJ2-1; no definite D call. Trimming pared 3 bases from V and 7 bases from J, leaving 7 bases between. The CDR3 extends over 11 amino acids. Looked up from germline, CDR1 is SQVTM and CDR2 is ANQGSEA. CDR3 in DNA: TGCAGCGTTGAGAGGCGGAATGAGCAGTTCTTC. This codes for CSVERRNEQFF.

The genes are TRBV28 and TRBJ1-6; the D gene is possibly TRBD1 (5 bases). Germline V lookup: CDR1 MDHEN, CDR2 SYDVKM. The CDR3 runs to 12 residues. Trimming took 5 bases from V and 10 from J, leaving 9 bases between them. CDR3 sequence reads: CASSDSNSPLHF. As DNA, the CDR3 is TGTGCCAGCAGTGACAGTAACTCACCCCTCCACTTT.

This chain links TRBV5-4 with TRBJ1-1, with D possibly being TRBD1 (5 bases). Germline CDR1 SGHNT, CDR2 YYREEE (reference sequence). Trimming cost V 3 bases and J 0 bases, with 18 bases left between them. The CDR3 runs 17 residues. The DNA of the CDR3 is TGTGCCAGCAGCTCCCGGGCGGGGGACCCAATGAACACTGAAGCTTTCTTT. The encoded protein is CASSSRAGDPMNTEAFF. The whole variable domain, remainder taken from reference TRBV5-4 and TRBJ1-1, is ETGVTQSPTHLIKTRGQQVTLRCSSQSGHNTVSWYQQALGQGPQFIFQYYREEENGRGNFPPRFSGLQFPNYSSELNVNALELDDSALYLCASSSRAGDPMNTEAFFGQGTRLTVV.

The V gene is TRBV19, the J gene TRBJ2-2; a weak D match, TRBD1 (6 bases). The V and J ends lost 5 bases and 4 bases respectively, with 14 bases between them. CDR3 size: 15 residues. The germline V gene has CDR1 LNHDA and CDR2 SQIVND (reference sequence). CDR3 coding DNA: TGTGCCAGTAGTCCCGGAGGACAGTTCACCGGGGAGCTGTTTTTT. It codes for CASSPGGQFTGELFF.

The rearrangement uses TRBV5-6 and TRBJ2-2; D may be TRBD2 (6 bases). The length of the CDR3 is 17 residues. Germline V gene data show CDR1 as SGHDT and CDR2 as YYEEEE. Trimming removed 4 bases from V and 0 bases from J, with 16 bases in between. CDR3 region: CASSPLRLGANTGELFF. The CDR3 DNA follows: TGTGCCAGCAGCCCGCTCCGACTAGGCGCGAACACCGGGGAGCTGTTTTTT.

The chain recombines TRBV28 with TRBJ2-7; 11 bases are shared with TRBD2. The CDR3 is 18 amino acids. CDR1 MDHEN and CDR2 SYDVKM come from the germline V gene. The ends lost 6 bases at V and 6 bases at J; junction bases unmatched: 19. CDR3 sequence (DNA): TGTGCCAGCAGCACAACCCGCCTAGCGGGGGGCAATGCCATCGAGCAGTACTTC. Translation gives CASSTTRLAGGNAIEQYF.

The chain links TRBV14 to TRBJ2-5, with 7 bases matching TRBD1. CDR1 and CDR2 (germline): SGHDN, FVKESK. Unmatched junction bases numbered 7, after V lost 3 bases and J lost 0 bases. The CDR3 loop spans 16 amino acids. CDR3 sequence: CASSQDRTFYQETQYF. As DNA, the CDR3 is TGTGCCAGCAGCCAGGACAGGACTTTTTACCAAGAGACCCAGTACTTC.

The chain links TRBV10-2 to TRBJ2-2, with TRBD1 matching 7 bases. The CDR3 extends over 16 amino acids. J lost 4 bases, V lost 2 bases, and 7 bases had no gene match. Germline V gene data show CDR1 as WSHSY and CDR2 as SAAADI. CDR3 nucleotides: TGCGCCAGCAGTGAGGCCGGGACAGTCGGCACCGGGGAGCTGTTTTTT. The encoded protein is CASSEAGTVGTGELFF.

J is TRBJ2-5 and V is TRBV5-1; D may correspond to TRBD1 or TRBD2 (6 bases each). Germline-derived CDR1 and CDR2 are SGHRS and YFSETQ. The CDR3 contains 16 residues. Deletions cut 1 base from V and 2 bases from J, with 15 bases between. The CDR3 DNA reads as TGCGCCAGCAGCTTGAACGGGGGCTGGGGGCAAGAGACCCAGTACTTC. It translates to CASSLNGGWGQETQYF.

The gene calls are TRBV4-1 and TRBJ1-6; TRBD1 might be the D (6 bases). Germline V gives CDR1 MGHRA, CDR2 YSYEKL. CDR3 length: 15 residues. The V end was cut by 4 bases, the J end by 7 bases, with 14 bases between. The CDR3 DNA sequence: TGCGCCAGCAGCCGGACAGAAAGAAGCAATTCACCCCTCCACTTT. The encoded protein is CASSRTERSNSPLHF.

J is TRBJ1-1 and V is TRBV7-8, with D hard to call. Trimming stripped 5 bases from V and 5 bases from J, with 15 bases between. The CDR3 spans 14 residues. The germline CDR1 and CDR2 sequences are SGHVS and FQNEAQ. The CDR3 loop is CASSARAGRTEAFF. DNA of the CDR3: TGTGCCAGCAGCGCCAGAGCGGGGAGGACTGAAGCTTTCTTT.

A few counts support this clone. The CDR3: CASSLLNTGELFF. In nucleotides, the CDR3 is TGTGCCAGCAGCTTACTGAACACCGGGGAGCTGTTTTTT. V is TRBV7-9 and J is TRBJ2-2, with D uncertain. The CDR3 spans 13 residues. The germline CDR1 and CDR2 sequences are SEHNR and FQNEAQ (reference sequence). V lost 2 bases to trimming and J lost 1 base, with 2 bases between them.

The genes are TRBV11-2 and TRBJ1-6, with D possibly matching TRBD1 (5 bases). V was pared by 1 base and J by 6 bases, with 10 bases between. This CDR3 has 15 amino acids. CDR1 and CDR2 (germline): SGHAT, FQNNGV. The CDR3 region is CASSLVGRANSPLHF. CDR3 nucleotide sequence: TGTGCCAGCAGCTTAGTCGGCAGGGCTAATTCACCCCTCCACTTT.

The J gene is TRBJ1-2, the V gene TRBV9; perhaps TRBD1 as D (5 bases). The CDR3 runs to 13 residues. V shed 0 bases and J shed 7 bases, with 10 bases lying between them. Per the germline V gene, CDR1 is SGDLS and CDR2 is YYNGEE. CDR3 sequence reads: CASSVDQGGGYTF. The CDR3 nucleotides read TGTGCCAGCAGCGTAGATCAGGGCGGTGGCTACACCTTC.

The chain combines TRBV23-1 with TRBJ1-1, with a possible D match to TRBD1 (6 bases). TRBV23-1 is noted as an ORF with a role that remains uncertain. With 4 bases removed from V and 3 bases from J, the gap between germline ends came to 12 bases. The CDR3 length is 14 residues. The chain's CDR3 is CASSLADRHTEAFF. The CDR3 nucleotides read TGCGCCAGCAGTCTAGCCGACAGGCACACTGAAGCTTTCTTT.

The chain couples TRBV6-5 to TRBJ1-2; tentative D call: TRBD1 (5 bases). Germline CDR1 MNHEY, CDR2 SVGAGI. Trimming left V 5 bases short and J 8 bases short, with 12 bases between. This CDR3 contains 12 residues. Here the CDR3 DNA reads TGTGCCAGCAGTCTTGTCGGGGGAGGCTACACCTTC. This sequence encodes CASSLVGGGYTF.

The rearrangement uses TRBV5-8 and TRBJ1-1, with a possible D match to TRBD1 (6 bases). Germline values: CDR1 SGHTS, CDR2 YDEGEE. V lost 4 bases, J lost 3 bases, and 16 bases lay in between. This CDR3 region has 15 residues. Here the CDR3 DNA reads TGTGCCAGCAGCCTGACAGGCGGGGGGTACACTGAAGCTTTCTTT. Protein: CASSLTGGGYTEAFF.